What follows are 31 T cell receptor beta chains derived from one specimen sequenced in a study of cytomegalovirus exposure and HLA in healthy donors. The protocol was immunoSEQ multiplex PCR, while the TCRdb copy is restricted to in-frame clones and leaves out a portion. Among tens of thousands of clones listed, roughly 94% were seen once. The specimen sequenced was PBMCs. The receptors come from a woman between 18 and 30 years old in good health and CMV-seropositive.

This clone was detected once. The chain uses TRBV6-6 and TRBJ1-5, with D tentatively TRBD1 (5 bases). The germline V and J ends were trimmed by 2 bases and 1 base, with 9 bases remaining between them. The CDR3 has 15 residues. Germline V lookup: CDR1 MNHNY, CDR2 SVGAGI (reference sequence). The chain's CDR3 is CASSYQGGSNQPQHF. The CDR3 DNA follows: TGTGCCAGCAGTTACCAGGGAGGCAGCAATCAGCCCCAGCATTTT.

V is TRBV28 and J is TRBJ1-1; TRBD1 matches 7 bases. The germline V gene encodes CDR1 MDHEN and CDR2 SYDVKM. Trimming took 6 bases from V and 11 from J; bases not matched to a gene: 21. This CDR3 region has 16 residues. The CDR3 region is CASSSRAEGALGEAFF. Written as DNA, the CDR3 is TGTGCCAGCAGCTCCAGGGCGGAGGGGGCGCTAGGGGAGGCTTTCTTT.

The genes are TRBV27 and TRBJ2-5, with 10 bases lining up with TRBD1. Trimming cost V 7 bases and J 4 bases; bases outside gene matches: 6. CDR1 and CDR2 (germline): MNHEY, SMNVEV (reference sequence). The CDR3 covers 14 residues. The CDR3: CASKTTGGGETQYF. The CDR3 nucleotides read TGTGCCAGCAAGACGACAGGGGGCGGAGAGACCCAGTACTTC.

The CDR3 reads CAISESGTETEAFF. In nucleotides, the CDR3 is TGTGCCATCAGTGAGTCGGGGACAGAGACTGAAGCTTTCTTT. The gene calls are TRBV10-3 and TRBJ1-1, with 7 positions matching TRBD1. Germline V gene sequence: CDR1 ENHRY, CDR2 SYGVKD. V gave up 0 bases and J gave up 5 bases; unmatched junction bases: 3. There are 14 residues in the CDR3.

The chain is built from TRBV23-1 and TRBJ1-1; D remains unclear. TRBV23-1 is an open reading frame, and its role is uncertain. The CDR3 is 15 amino acids. The germline V and J ends were trimmed by 1 base and 1 base, with 10 bases remaining between them. The CDR3 is CASSQWAYGNTEAFF. The CDR3 DNA follows: TGCGCCAGCAGTCAATGGGCATATGGGAACACTGAAGCTTTCTTT.

The chain recombines TRBV7-2 with TRBJ1-2, with TRBD1 identical over 10 bases. This CDR3 region has 19 residues. V shed 2 bases and J 0 bases; nucleotides not matched to a gene: 12. The V gene's germline CDR1 is SGHTA and CDR2 FQGNSA. CDR3 bases: TGTGCCAGCAGCTTAAATTTCCGGGACAGGGGCCCTACTAACTATGGCTACACCTTC. Translated, it gives CASSLNFRDRGPTNYGYTF.

This clone occurred once. This chain uses TRBV4-3 with TRBJ1-1; TRBD1 matches at 8 bases. In germline, CDR1 is LGHNA, CDR2 YSLEER. The CDR3 has 15 amino acids. With 0 bases clipped from V and 6 bases from J, the junction kept 6 bases outside the gene matches. The CDR3 nucleotides read TGCGCCAGCAGCCAAGACATGGACAGGGTCGCTGAAGCTTTCTTT. The encoded protein is CASSQDMDRVAEAFF.

The chain links TRBV25-1 to TRBJ2-1, with a possible D match to TRBD1 (5 bases). The V end was cut by 1 base, the J end by 5 bases, with 12 bases between. The CDR3 extends over 15 amino acids. Germline V lookup: CDR1 MGHDK, CDR2 SYGVNS. The CDR3 region is CASSESRATDNEQFF. CDR3 coding DNA: TGTGCCAGCAGTGAATCCAGGGCGACGGACAATGAGCAGTTCTTC.

The rearrangement uses TRBV4-3 and TRBJ2-3, with D maybe TRBD2 (6 bases). V gave up 4 bases and J gave up 5 bases, with 16 bases separating them. This CDR3 spans 15 amino acids. Looked up from germline, CDR1 is LGHNA and CDR2 is YSLEER. The CDR3 region has the DNA TGCGCCAGCAGCCCCCAGACTAGTCTGGGAGATACGCAGTATTTT. This gives the protein CASSPQTSLGDTQYF.

The chain joins TRBV7-6 to TRBJ2-3; 9 positions match TRBD2. CDR1 and CDR2 (germline): SGHVS, FNYEAQ. With 3 bases clipped from V and 4 bases from J, the junction kept 11 bases outside the gene matches. The CDR3 has 17 residues. The CDR3 coding sequence is TGTGCCAGCAGCTTCAGCCGCGGGAGGGCGGGGTCAGATACGCAGTATTTT. Amino acid sequence: CASSFSRGRAGSDTQYF.

V gene TRBV5-1 combines with J gene TRBJ2-5; TRBD2 is a possible D gene (5 bases). Looked up from germline, CDR1 is SGHRS and CDR2 is YFSETQ. The V end was cut by 6 bases, the J end by 4 bases, with 16 bases between. There are 14 residues in the CDR3. CDR3 in DNA: TGCGCCAGCAACCCGGCCGAGGGTCGAGAGACCCAGTACTTC. It specifies CASNPAEGRETQYF.

The J gene is TRBJ2-7, the V gene TRBV7-8; D perhaps matches TRBD1 (6 bases). V was cut by 4 bases and J by 4 bases, with 11 bases left in between. Germline loops: CDR1 SGHVS, CDR2 FQNEAQ. The CDR3 totals 13 residues. DNA of the CDR3: TGTGCCAGCAGCTGGACAGTGGTGTACGAGCAGTACTTC. Translation gives CASSWTVVYEQYF. Using reference TRBV7-8 and TRBJ2-7 for the parts outside the CDR3, the full variable domain is GAGVSQSPRYKVAKRGQDVALRCDPISGHVSLFWYQQALGQGPEFLTYFQNEAQLDKSGLPSDRFFAERPEGSVSTLKIQRTQQEDSAVYLCASSWTVVYEQYFGPGTRLTVT.

This clone was seen once. The genes are TRBV9 and TRBJ2-1, with TRBD1 identical over 7 bases. Losses at the gene ends were 2 bases for V and 6 bases for J; bases not matched to a gene: 8. Germline CDR1 reads SGDLS; CDR2 reads YYNGEE. CDR3 size: 15 residues. The CDR3 nucleotides read TGTGCCAGCAGCGTTGAGGGACAGACCCTCAATGAGCAGTTCTTC. Encoded protein: CASSVEGQTLNEQFF.

The genes are TRBV6-5 and TRBJ1-5, with D tentatively TRBD1 (6 bases). This CDR3 comprises 15 residues. Trimming stripped 6 bases from V and 6 bases from J, with 18 bases between. Germline loops: CDR1 MNHEY, CDR2 SVGAGI. As DNA, the CDR3 is TGTGCCAGCAGCCGTACGGGGGCGGGAGGTCAGCCCCAGCATTTT. Translating it yields CASSRTGAGGQPQHF.

V is TRBV28 and J is TRBJ1-2; no clear D. CDR3 length equals 14 residues. Trimming shortened V by 5 bases and J by 6 bases, and 16 bases separated the two germline ends. CDR1 is MDHEN, CDR2 SYDVKM, per germline. The CDR3 is CASSLIGLEDGYTF. The CDR3 DNA follows: TGTGCCAGCAGTCTCATTGGGCTGGAGGATGGCTACACCTTC.

V and J are TRBV28 and TRBJ2-1, with a weak D call TRBD2 (6 bases). V lost 11 bases and J 7 bases, leaving 15 bases between the germline ends. Germline lookup yields CDR1 MDHEN and CDR2 SYDVKM. The CDR3 is made up of 12 amino acids. The CDR3 DNA reads as TGTGCCGGCGGGGAGTTGCGTAATGAGCAGTTCTTC. It is translated as CAGGELRNEQFF.

The chain combines TRBV4-2 with TRBJ1-4; possible D gene TRBD1, 6 bases. V lost 1 base and J 0 bases, leaving 9 bases between the germline ends. This CDR3 has 16 amino acids. CDR1 and CDR2 (germline): LGHNA, YNFKEQ. The CDR3 sequence is CASSQAWTATNEKLFF. The DNA for the CDR3 is TGTGCCAGCAGCCAAGCATGGACAGCAACTAATGAAAAACTGTTTTTT.

This sequence joins TRBV19 and TRBJ2-2, with 12 bases aligning to TRBD2. Unmatched junction bases numbered 4, after V lost 5 bases and J lost 0 bases. The CDR3 runs 17 residues. The germline V gene encodes CDR1 LNHDA and CDR2 SQIVND (reference sequence). The CDR3 reads CASSARTSGANTGELFF. The CDR3 DNA follows: TGTGCCAGTAGTGCGCGGACTAGCGGGGCGAACACCGGGGAGCTGTTTTTT.

The chain carries TRBV5-1 and TRBJ1-1; the D is unclear. The CDR3 consists of 16 residues. Germline-derived CDR1 and CDR2 are SGHRS and YFSETQ. Trimming shortened V by 1 base and J by 3 bases, and 16 bases separated the two germline ends. The CDR3: CASSLRVLDRDTEAFF. In DNA form, the CDR3 reads TGCGCCAGCAGCTTGCGAGTGTTGGATCGGGACACTGAAGCTTTCTTT. Full variable domain (outside the CDR3, taken from reference TRBV5-1 and TRBJ1-1): KAGVTQTPRYLIKTRGQQVTLSCSPISGHRSVSWYQQTPGQGLQFLFEYFSETQRNKGNFPGRFSGRQFSNSRSEMNVSTLELGDSALYLCASSLRVLDRDTEAFFGQGTRLTVV.

The V call is TRBV7-2, the J call TRBJ2-3; tentatively, D is TRBD1 (6 bases). The V gene's germline CDR1 is SGHTA and CDR2 FQGNSA. This CDR3 comprises 15 residues. Trimming shortened V by 3 bases and J by 0 bases, and 10 bases separated the two germline ends. CDR3 in amino acids: CASSLDSASTDTQYF. The CDR3 bases are TGTGCCAGCAGCTTGGACAGCGCTAGCACAGATACGCAGTATTTT.

The V gene is TRBV5-1, the J gene TRBJ2-3; 7 bases line up with TRBD1. The CDR3 totals 13 residues. The junction had 3 bases not matched to a gene; V was cut back by 7 bases and J by 1 base. From germline, CDR1 is SGHRS and CDR2 YFSETQ. The CDR3 DNA sequence: TGCGCCAGCGCCGGACAGGGCACAGATACGCAGTATTTT. Translating it yields CASAGQGTDTQYF.

The CDR3 DNA reads TGTGCCTGGAGTGGCAATCAGGGTTGGACTGAAGCTTTCTTT. Translating gives CAWSGNQGWTEAFF. V gene TRBV30 combines with J gene TRBJ1-1; perhaps TRBD1 as D (5 bases). Per germline, CDR1 GTSNPN and CDR2 SVGIG (reference sequence). The V end lost 1 base, the J end lost 5 bases, and 14 bases lay between the germline ends. The CDR3 covers 14 residues. Supplemented by reference TRBV30 and TRBJ1-1, the full variable domain reads SQTIHQWPATLVQPVGSPLSLECTVEGTSNPNLYWYRQAAGRGLQLLFYSVGIGQISSEVPQNLSASRPQDRQFILSSKKLLLSDSGFYLCAWSGNQGWTEAFFGQGTRLTVV.

This clone was seen only once. The genes are TRBV30 and TRBJ1-1; D not resolved. This CDR3 contains 13 residues. Looked up from germline, CDR1 is GTSNPN and CDR2 is SVGIG (reference sequence). V was shortened by 2 bases and J by 2 bases, with 9 bases between the two germline ends. The CDR3 here is CAWSLRGNTEAFF. The CDR3 DNA is TGTGCCTGGAGTTTGAGAGGAAACACTGAAGCTTTCTTT.

J is TRBJ2-2 and V is TRBV28; 10 bases are shared with TRBD2. CDR3 size: 19 residues. Germline V gene data show CDR1 as MDHEN and CDR2 as SYDVKM. The V gene end was trimmed by 6 bases and the J gene end by 3 bases; junction bases not matched to a gene: 16. The CDR3 loop reads CASRPGLAHLGGDTGELFF. The CDR3 coding sequence is TGTGCCAGCAGACCGGGACTAGCGCACCTGGGAGGGGACACCGGGGAGCTGTTTTTT.

The chain couples TRBV7-2 to TRBJ2-1; TRBD2 matches 12 bases. The germline V gene has CDR1 SGHTA and CDR2 FQGNSA. The CDR3 has 16 residues. With V trimmed by 6 bases and J by 10 bases, 13 bases remained unmatched. CDR3 region: CASRARLAGAPQEQFF. CDR3 nucleotide sequence: TGTGCCAGCAGGGCCCGACTAGCGGGGGCTCCGCAGGAGCAGTTCTTC.

The chain joins TRBV7-3 to TRBJ1-4; tentatively, D is TRBD1 (5 bases). Germline V gene lookup returns CDR1 SGHTA and CDR2 FQGTGA. The germline V and J ends were trimmed by 9 bases and 3 bases, with 14 bases remaining between them. There are 14 residues in the CDR3. The CDR3 reads CASRPGLANEKLFF. DNA of the CDR3: TGTGCCAGTCGTCCAGGGTTAGCTAATGAAAAACTGTTTTTT.

This chain connects TRBV7-2 to TRBJ2-2; 8 bases are a match to TRBD2. Germline CDR1 reads SGHTA; CDR2 reads FQGNSA. The CDR3 has 17 residues. V gave up 2 bases and J gave up 4 bases; unmatched junction bases: 9. The CDR3 here is CASSLIAGGWFTGELFF. The CDR3 DNA reads TGTGCCAGCAGCTTAATTGCGGGAGGTTGGTTCACCGGGGAGCTGTTTTTT.

V usage is TRBV6-5 and J usage is TRBJ2-1; 10 nucleotides match TRBD2. Germline loops: CDR1 MNHEY, CDR2 SVGAGI. Trimming at V came to 4 bases and at J to 3 bases, leaving 6 bases not matched to a gene. This CDR3 region has 16 residues. This CDR3 reads CASSSKAGGFYNEQFF. DNA for the CDR3: TGTGCCAGCAGTTCTAAAGCGGGAGGGTTCTACAATGAGCAGTTCTTC.

This sequence joins TRBV25-1 and TRBJ1-3, with 7 bases identical to TRBD1. The CDR3 has 17 residues. Trimming took 3 bases from V and 6 from J; bases not matched to a gene: 14. CDR1 and CDR2 from the germline V gene are MGHDK and SYGVNS. This CDR3 reads CASSDPPGTDPSNTIYF. The CDR3 region has the DNA TGTGCCAGCAGTGATCCCCCCGGGACAGACCCTTCAAACACCATATATTTT. The full variable domain, rest sourced from reference TRBV25-1 and TRBJ1-3, is EADIYQTPRYLVIGTGKKITLECSQTMGHDKMYWYQQDPGMELHLIHYSYGVNSTEKGDLSSESTVSRIRTEHFPLTLESARPSHTSQYLCASSDPPGTDPSNTIYFGEGSWLTVV.

The chain uses TRBV19 and TRBJ2-3; TRBD1 agrees at 10 bases. V shed 4 bases and J 3 bases; nucleotides not matched to a gene: 7. Per the germline V gene, CDR1 is LNHDA and CDR2 is SQIVND (reference sequence). The CDR3 loop spans 16 amino acids. The CDR3 spells CASSTTGQGLTDTQYF. CDR3 bases: TGTGCCAGTAGTACAACGGGACAGGGGCTAACAGATACGCAGTATTTT.

The V call is TRBV7-9, the J call TRBJ2-7; 7 bases match TRBD1. This CDR3 region has 14 residues. The trim removed 5 bases at V and 5 bases at J, leaving 9 bases unmatched. The germline gives CDR1 SEHNR, CDR2 FQNEAQ (reference sequence). Here the CDR3 reads CASSRDRARNEQYF. The CDR3 coding sequence is TGTGCCAGCAGCCGGGACAGAGCAAGGAACGAGCAGTACTTC. Looking up the rest from reference TRBV7-9 and TRBJ2-7 gives the full variable domain: DTGVSQNPRHKITKRGQNVTFRCDPISEHNRLYWYRQTLGQGPEFLTYFQNEAQLEKSRLLSDRFSAERPKGSFSTLEIQRTEQGDSAMYLCASSRDRARNEQYFGPGTRLTVT.